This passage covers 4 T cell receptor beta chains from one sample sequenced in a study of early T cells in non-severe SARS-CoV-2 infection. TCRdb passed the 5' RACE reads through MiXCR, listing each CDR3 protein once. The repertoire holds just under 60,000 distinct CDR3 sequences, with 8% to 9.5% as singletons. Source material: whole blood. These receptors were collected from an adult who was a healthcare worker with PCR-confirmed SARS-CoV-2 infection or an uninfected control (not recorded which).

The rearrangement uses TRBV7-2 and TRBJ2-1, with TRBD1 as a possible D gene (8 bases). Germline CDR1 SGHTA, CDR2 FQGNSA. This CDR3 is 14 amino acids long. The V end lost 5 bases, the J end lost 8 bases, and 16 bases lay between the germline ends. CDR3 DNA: TGTGCCAGCAGCCAACAGGGGGGGGCGGATGAGCAGTTCTTC. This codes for CASSQQGGADEQFF.

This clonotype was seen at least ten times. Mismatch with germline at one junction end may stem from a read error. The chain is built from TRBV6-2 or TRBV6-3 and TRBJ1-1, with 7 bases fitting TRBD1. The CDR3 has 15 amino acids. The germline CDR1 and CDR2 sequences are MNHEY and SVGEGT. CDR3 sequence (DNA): TGTGCCAGCACCCGCACGACAGGGTTTTACACTGAAGTTTTCTTT. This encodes CASTRTTGFYTEVFF.

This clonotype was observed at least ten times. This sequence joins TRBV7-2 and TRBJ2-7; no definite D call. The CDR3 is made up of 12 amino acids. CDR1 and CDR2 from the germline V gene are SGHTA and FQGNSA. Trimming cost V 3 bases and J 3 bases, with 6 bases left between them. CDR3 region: CASSFPSYEQYF. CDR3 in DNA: TGTGCCAGCAGCTTCCCCAGCTACGAGCAGTACTTC.

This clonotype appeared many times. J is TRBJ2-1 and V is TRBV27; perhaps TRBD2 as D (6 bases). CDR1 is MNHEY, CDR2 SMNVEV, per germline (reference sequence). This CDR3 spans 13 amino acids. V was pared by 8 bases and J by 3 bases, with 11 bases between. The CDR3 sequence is CASGRSGYNEQFF. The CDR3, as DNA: TGTGCCAGCGGGCGTAGCGGCTACAATGAGCAGTTCTTC.